Below are 11 T cell receptor beta chains sequenced from a single sample in a study of T cell responses to AZD1222 COVID-19 vaccine. Generated by immunoSEQ multiplex PCR, the TCRdb table keeps only in-frame clones and is missing some. The table lists around 170,000 clones, about 90% of them singletons. The specimen comprised peripheral blood, sampled 28 days after the second AZD1222 dose. The receptors derive from an adult who received the AZD1222 COVID-19 vaccine.

This clone was seen just once. V gene TRBV30 combines with J gene TRBJ2-3; 7 bases match TRBD2. The CDR3 runs to 14 residues. V lost 4 bases, J lost 3 bases, and 7 bases stayed unmatched. CDR1 and CDR2 from the germline V gene are GTSNPN and SVGIG (reference sequence). CDR3 bases: TGTGCCTGGACCTTCAGGGAGGGGACAGATACGCAGTATTTT. This gives the protein CAWTFREGTDTQYF.

V usage is TRBV18 and J usage is TRBJ2-1; 9 nucleotides agree with TRBD2. CDR3 length: 14 amino acids. V was clipped by 3 bases and J by 5 bases; unmatched bases: 2. Germline values: CDR1 KGHSH, CDR2 LQKENI. Here the CDR3 DNA reads TGTGCCAGCTCACCTAGCGGGGGAAACAATGAGCAGTTCTTC. As protein: CASSPSGGNNEQFF.

The rearrangement joins TRBV7-8 to TRBJ1-3; no firm D call. The ends were cut back, 1 base at V and 2 bases at J, with 9 bases in the middle. Germline values: CDR1 SGHVS, CDR2 FQNEAQ. The CDR3 has 15 residues. This CDR3 reads CASSLDSATGNTIYF. The CDR3, as DNA: TGTGCCAGCAGCTTAGATTCGGCGACTGGAAACACCATATATTTT.

This chain links TRBV5-1 with TRBJ2-7, with D possibly matching TRBD1 (5 bases). Germline CDR1 is SGHRS and CDR2 is YFSETQ. V was shortened by 0 bases and J by 6 bases, with 16 bases between the two germline ends. The CDR3 contains 15 residues. This CDR3 is CASSLDAGSGIEQYF. Here the CDR3 DNA reads TGCGCCAGCAGCTTGGATGCAGGGTCGGGCATCGAGCAGTACTTC.

The chain carries TRBV11-2 and TRBJ2-5; TRBD2 might be the D (6 bases). The CDR3 totals 16 residues. Trimming pared 5 bases from V and 2 bases from J, leaving 18 bases between. CDR1 and CDR2 (germline): SGHAT, FQNNGV. The DNA of the CDR3 is TGTGCCAGCAGCCCCCAGCGGGCCGGGGGACAAGAGACCCAGTACTTC. This encodes CASSPQRAGGQETQYF.

In this sample, this clone turned up a few times. The chain links TRBV5-1 to TRBJ1-1, with TRBD1 as a possible D gene (6 bases). The CDR3 spans 15 residues. Trimming removed 0 bases at V and 5 bases at J, with 14 bases between. CDR1 and CDR2 from the germline V gene are SGHRS and YFSETQ. The CDR3 sequence: CASSLGGALATEAFF. CDR3 nucleotide sequence: TGCGCCAGCAGCTTGGGGGGGGCGCTGGCAACTGAAGCTTTCTTT.

CDR3 in amino acids: CASSFRRSLFTDTQYF. CDR3 DNA sequence: TGTGCCAGCAGCTTCCGCCGGAGCCTTTTCACAGATACGCAGTATTTT. The V and J genes are TRBV7-2 and TRBJ2-3, with D uncertain. Trimming removed 3 bases from V and 2 bases from J, with 15 bases in between. CDR3 length: 16 amino acids. Germline V lookup: CDR1 SGHTA, CDR2 FQGNSA.

The rearrangement uses TRBV14 and TRBJ1-2; D is possibly TRBD1 (5 bases). V was cut by 1 base and J by 7 bases, with 7 bases left in between. Germline V gene lookup returns CDR1 SGHDN and CDR2 FVKESK. The CDR3 contains 12 residues. The DNA of the CDR3 is TGTGCCAGCAGCCAAGGGGGCACTGGCTACACCTTC. This sequence encodes CASSQGGTGYTF. The whole variable domain, filled in from reference TRBV14 and TRBJ1-2, reads EAGVTQFPSHSVIEKGQTVTLRCDPISGHDNLYWYRRVMGKEIKFLLHFVKESKQDESGMPNNRFLAERTGGTYSTLKVQPAELEDSGVYFCASSQGGTGYTFGSGTRLTVV.

This clone was detected only once. The chain recombines TRBV7-9 with TRBJ1-1, with 9 bases fitting TRBD1. The CDR3 extends over 12 amino acids. The germline gives CDR1 SEHNR, CDR2 FQNEAQ (reference sequence). The V segment lost 5 bases and the J segment 11 bases; nucleotides outside the gene matches: 6. The CDR3 nucleotides read TGTGCCAGCAGCGTATCACAGGGGGCGGCTTTCTTT. Protein product: CASSVSQGAAFF.

This clone was seen more than once but under ten times. This sequence joins TRBV5-6 and TRBJ1-2; D is undetermined. CDR1 is SGHDT and CDR2 is YYEEEE in the germline V gene. The ends were cut back, 4 bases at V and 7 bases at J, with 20 bases in the middle. The CDR3 loop spans 15 amino acids. The CDR3 reads CASSPSPRVGGGYTF. CDR3 nucleotides: TGTGCCAGCAGCCCCTCTCCTCGGGTTGGAGGTGGCTACACCTTC.

V and J are TRBV30 and TRBJ1-6, with 9 bases aligning to TRBD1. V shed 6 bases and J 11 bases; nucleotides not matched to a gene: 5. Germline V lookup: CDR1 GTSNPN, CDR2 SVGIG (reference sequence). This CDR3 has 12 residues. CDR3 bases: TGTGCCTGCACAGGGGGCGGGCCACCCCTCCACTTT. Translating gives CACTGGGPPLHF.